The 28 T cell receptor beta chains reported below all come from one sample, sequenced in a study of T cell changes during pregnancy in multiple sclerosis (dated by TCRdb to 2018 to 2020). The method was the immunoSEQ multiplex PCR assay. Sourced from immuneACCESS, this table was stored by TCRdb with only in-frame sequences that have V and J called. A share of the clones is absent; for the studies checked, an unresolved V gene accounts for under half, and the remainder has no known explanation. Across this sample there are around 60,000 clones, with 91% seen only once. The ten largest make up approximately 0.45% of the sample. Sequenced material: CD4+ T cells from peripheral blood mononuclear cells, taken after pregnancy. The source is a female donor in good health, enrolled as a control in a pregnancy study.

V and J are TRBV19 and TRBJ2-2; 16 bases match TRBD2. The germline CDR1 and CDR2 sequences are LNHDA and SQIVND (reference sequence). The CDR3 runs 18 residues. V lost 0 bases and J lost 4; bases outside the gene matches: 2. In nucleotides, the CDR3 is TGTGCCAGTAGTATAGAGGGACTAGCGGGGGGGCCCACCGGGGAGCTGTTTTTT. Protein sequence: CASSIEGLAGGPTGELFF.

This rearrangement joins TRBV7-7 to TRBJ2-3, with TRBD2 matching 10 bases. Unmatched junction bases numbered 5, after V lost 1 base and J lost 4 bases. CDR3 length equals 16 residues. Germline V gene sequence: CDR1 SSHAT, CDR2 FNYEAQ (reference sequence). CDR3 region: CASSLGAGGQPDTQYF. Here the CDR3 DNA reads TGTGCCAGCAGCTTAGGAGCGGGGGGGCAACCAGATACGCAGTATTTT.

CDR3 nucleotides: TGTGCCAGCAGCTCACAAACGCTCTACAATGAGCAGTTCTTC. Protein product: CASSSQTLYNEQFF. The chain is built from TRBV7-9 and TRBJ2-1, with D uncertain. The CDR3 spans 14 residues. Per germline, CDR1 SEHNR and CDR2 FQNEAQ (reference sequence). V dropped 4 bases and J dropped 3 bases, with 10 bases sitting between them.

The V gene is TRBV9, the J gene TRBJ1-1; TRBD1 is a possible D gene (5 bases). The V end lost 3 bases, the J end lost 1 base, and 10 bases lay between the germline ends. The germline V gene has CDR1 SGDLS and CDR2 YYNGEE. The CDR3 is 14 amino acids. CDR3 sequence (DNA): TGTGCCAGCAGCGGCCCGACAGAGAACACTGAAGCTTTCTTT. Its translation: CASSGPTENTEAFF.

The chain links TRBV10-1 to TRBJ1-1; 7 bases align to TRBD1. Germline V gene data show CDR1 as WNHNN and CDR2 as SYGVQD (reference sequence). This CDR3 contains 14 residues. Losses at the gene ends were 4 bases for V and 0 bases for J; bases not matched to a gene: 2. This CDR3 is CASSGDSVNTEAFF. The DNA for the CDR3 is TGCGCCAGCAGTGGGGACAGCGTGAACACTGAAGCTTTCTTT.

The rearrangement links TRBV11-3 to TRBJ2-1; TRBD2 matches at 10 bases. The length of the CDR3 is 15 residues. V gave up 5 bases and J gave up 2 bases; unmatched junction bases: 3. CDR1 is SGHNT, CDR2 YENEEA, per germline. The CDR3 DNA follows: TGTGCCAGCAGCCTCAGCGGGGGGGCCTACAATGAGCAGTTCTTC. It specifies CASSLSGGAYNEQFF.

The CDR3, as DNA: TGTGCCAGCAGCAGCGAGAGGGGGACCTATAATTCACCCCTCCACTTT. Protein product: CASSSERGTYNSPLHF. The chain links TRBV2 to TRBJ1-6; a weak D match, TRBD1 (6 bases). The CDR3 runs to 16 residues. V was pared by 6 bases and J by 2 bases, with 14 bases between. CDR1 and CDR2 (germline): SNHLY, FYNNEI.

CDR3 residues: CASKTGTGNYGYTF. The CDR3, as DNA: TGTGCCAGCAAAACCGGGACAGGGAACTATGGCTACACCTTC. V gene TRBV28 combines with J gene TRBJ1-2; 9 bases fit TRBD1. The CDR3 is 14 amino acids. The ends lost 7 bases at V and 2 bases at J; junction bases unmatched: 5. The germline gives CDR1 MDHEN, CDR2 SYDVKM.

The rearrangement joins TRBV11-2 to TRBJ1-1; D may be TRBD1 (6 bases). Germline V gives CDR1 SGHAT, CDR2 FQNNGV. The CDR3 is 13 residues long. V was pared by 1 base and J by 8 bases, with 11 bases between. CDR3 DNA sequence: TGTGCCAGCAGCTTAGCGTCAGGGGCGGAAGCTTTCTTT. This sequence encodes CASSLASGAEAFF. Together with reference TRBV11-2 and TRBJ1-1, the CDR3 gives the full variable domain: EAGVAQSPRYKIIEKRQSVAFWCNPISGHATLYWYQQILGQGPKLLIQFQNNGVVDDSQLPKDRFSAERLKGVDSTLKIQPAKLEDSAVYLCASSLASGAEAFFGQGTRLTVV.

This clone appeared a few times. This rearrangement joins TRBV7-3 to TRBJ1-1, with TRBD1 matching 7 bases. With 5 bases clipped from V and 1 base from J, the junction kept 4 bases outside the gene matches. The CDR3 loop spans 14 amino acids. Germline loops: CDR1 SGHTA, CDR2 FQGTGA. The CDR3 region has the DNA TGTGCCAGCAGCCCTCACAGGGGGAACACTGAAGCTTTCTTT. This encodes CASSPHRGNTEAFF.

V usage is TRBV9 and J usage is TRBJ2-5; 7 positions agree with TRBD2. Germline V gene sequence: CDR1 SGDLS, CDR2 YYNGEE. The CDR3 has 14 residues. V dropped 0 bases and J dropped 4; count of bases not matched to a gene: 3. The CDR3: CASSVEPGGETQYF. The CDR3 bases are TGTGCCAGCAGCGTAGAACCGGGAGGAGAGACCCAGTACTTC.

The chain couples TRBV11-2 to TRBJ2-7; D is perhaps TRBD2 (7 bases). CDR1 is SGHAT and CDR2 is FQNNGV in the germline V gene. Between the trimmed V and J ends, which lost 1 base and 1 base, there was a span of 17 bases. The CDR3 has 17 amino acids. The CDR3 here is CASSLAGGGADSYEQYF. DNA of the CDR3: TGTGCCAGCAGCTTAGCTGGAGGGGGGGCAGATTCCTACGAGCAGTACTTC.

The V call is TRBV6-1, the J call TRBJ1-2; 8 nucleotides align to TRBD1. Germline assignment: CDR1 MNHNS and CDR2 SASEGT. The CDR3 is made up of 13 amino acids. The V gene end was trimmed by 3 bases and the J gene end by 6 bases; junction bases not matched to a gene: 3. CDR3 in amino acids: CASSDDRGDGYTF. The CDR3 nucleotides read TGTGCCAGCAGTGACGACAGGGGTGATGGCTACACCTTC.

The V gene is TRBV9, the J gene TRBJ1-2; 9 nucleotides line up with TRBD1. Unmatched junction bases numbered 8, after V lost 4 bases and J lost 4 bases. The V gene's germline CDR1 is SGDLS and CDR2 YYNGEE. The length of the CDR3 is 15 residues. The CDR3 loop is CASSPRDRASYGYTF. The CDR3 DNA follows: TGTGCCAGCAGCCCACGGGACAGGGCGTCCTATGGCTACACCTTC.

The chain joins TRBV14 to TRBJ1-1; 9 bases align to TRBD1. This CDR3 contains 13 residues. V gave up 4 bases and J gave up 6 bases; unmatched junction bases: 3. Germline CDR1 and CDR2: SGHDN and FVKESK. DNA for the CDR3: TGTGCCAGCAGCCGCGGGGACAGGGCTGAAGCTTTCTTT. Its protein is CASSRGDRAEAFF.

This clone occurred once. The gene calls are TRBV7-9 and TRBJ1-6; possibly TRBD1 for D (5 bases). Trimming took 5 bases from V and 7 from J, leaving 15 bases between them. The CDR3 extends over 15 amino acids. Looked up from germline, CDR1 is SEHNR and CDR2 is FQNEAQ (reference sequence). DNA for the CDR3: TGTGCCAGCAGCCCAGGCACAGGAGCCAATTCACCCCTCCACTTT. Its protein is CASSPGTGANSPLHF.

The V and J genes are TRBV7-3 and TRBJ2-3; a weak D match, TRBD2 (5 bases). V gave up 3 bases and J gave up 4 bases, with 8 bases separating them. Germline-derived CDR1 and CDR2 are SGHTA and FQGTGA. This CDR3 comprises 13 residues. In DNA, the CDR3 is TGTGCCAGCAGCTTTACTAGGGCAGATACGCAGTATTTT. Translating gives CASSFTRADTQYF.

The chain has TRBV11-1 and TRBJ1-1, with 10 positions matching TRBD1. Germline V gives CDR1 SGHAT, CDR2 FQDESV (reference sequence). V lost 5 bases to trimming and J lost 5 bases; unmatched junction nucleotides: 5. This CDR3 comprises 14 residues. This chain's CDR3 is CASSPRDRGTEAFF. The CDR3 bases are TGTGCCAGCAGCCCCCGGGACAGGGGTACTGAAGCTTTCTTT.

The chain joins TRBV7-3 to TRBJ2-5, with 11 bases identical to TRBD2. The length of the CDR3 is 16 residues. Germline loops: CDR1 SGHTA, CDR2 FQGTGA. After removal of 5 bases from V and 5 bases from J, the junction contained 10 bases not matched to a gene. This chain's CDR3 is CASSTGTSGGGETQYF. CDR3 bases: TGTGCCAGCAGCACGGGCACTAGCGGGGGTGGGGAGACCCAGTACTTC.

The rearrangement links TRBV4-2 to TRBJ2-6; 7 bases are shared with TRBD2. This CDR3 contains 16 residues. Trimming took 0 bases from V and 2 from J; bases not matched to a gene: 1. Looked up from germline, CDR1 is LGHNA and CDR2 is YNFKEQ. The CDR3 protein is CASSQERGAGANVLTF. CDR3 DNA: TGTGCCAGCAGCCAAGAACGGGGGGCTGGGGCCAACGTCCTGACTTTC.

A few counts support this clone. This rearrangement joins TRBV29-1 to TRBJ2-1; 8 nucleotides line up with TRBD2. This CDR3 comprises 11 residues. Germline CDR1 is SQVTM and CDR2 is ANQGSEA. With 4 bases clipped from V and 9 bases from J, the junction kept 2 bases outside the gene matches. In DNA, the CDR3 is TGCAGCGTTGCGGGGGGGCGTGAGCAGTTCTTC. The encoded protein is CSVAGGREQFF.

The V and J genes are TRBV5-6 and TRBJ2-5, with D tentatively TRBD2 (5 bases). Germline CDR1 is SGHDT and CDR2 is YYEEEE. The CDR3 is made up of 14 amino acids. V gave up 0 bases and J gave up 7 bases, with 13 bases separating them. CDR3 in DNA: TGTGCCAGCAGCTTGGGTAGCGCAAGTGTGACCCAGTACTTC. It is translated as CASSLGSASVTQYF.

A single count supports this clone. The V and J genes are TRBV4-2 and TRBJ1-2; TRBD1 agrees at 8 bases. CDR3 length: 16 residues. The ends lost 4 bases at V and 8 bases at J; junction bases unmatched: 15. CDR1 and CDR2 from the germline V gene are LGHNA and YNFKEQ. The CDR3 sequence: CASSPNLQGAKGGYTF. In nucleotides, the CDR3 is TGTGCCAGCAGCCCAAACCTCCAGGGGGCTAAGGGAGGCTACACCTTC.

The chain recombines TRBV6-5 with TRBJ1-3; D is uncertain. The V gene lost 4 bases and the J gene lost 1 base, with 14 bases spanning the gap. From germline, CDR1 is MNHEY and CDR2 SVGAGI. This CDR3 comprises 16 residues. The CDR3 DNA reads as TGTGCCAGCAGTTCACTCCATGCAGGTTCTGGAAACACCATATATTTT. It translates to CASSSLHAGSGNTIYF.

The chain carries TRBV7-3 and TRBJ2-1; 8 bases map to TRBD2. V was clipped by 4 bases and J by 10 bases; unmatched bases: 6. CDR1 and CDR2 from the germline V gene are SGHTA and FQGTGA. The CDR3 is 13 residues long. The CDR3 nucleotides are TGTGCCAGCAGCTCTGCTATAGCGGGGGAGCAGTTCTTC. Its protein is CASSSAIAGEQFF.

The chain is built from TRBV30 and TRBJ1-5, with D maybe TRBD1 (6 bases). Germline assignment: CDR1 GTSNPN and CDR2 SVGIG (reference sequence). The CDR3 is 12 residues long. V lost 3 bases and J 7 bases, leaving 10 bases between the germline ends. CDR3 nucleotides: TGTGCCTGGAGCCCAGGGGAGCAGCCCCAGCATTTT. Its translation: CAWSPGEQPQHF.

The sample holds one count of this clone. Other DNA variants within this sample encode the same CDR3. The chain uses TRBV2 and TRBJ1-1; the D is unclear. Germline V gene sequence: CDR1 SNHLY, CDR2 FYNNEI. Between the trimmed V and J ends, which lost 4 bases and 0 bases, there was a span of 6 bases. The CDR3 is 13 residues long. CDR3 nucleotides: TGTGCCAGCAGTGGCGGCATGAACACTGAAGCTTTCTTT. It codes for CASSGGMNTEAFF.

This chain uses TRBV9 with TRBJ2-5, with 7 bases matching TRBD2. The germline V gene has CDR1 SGDLS and CDR2 YYNGEE. V gave up 0 bases and J gave up 1 base; unmatched junction bases: 6. CDR3 length: 16 amino acids. The CDR3 spells CASSVGERGLQETQYF. The CDR3 region has the DNA TGTGCCAGCAGCGTAGGCGAGCGGGGCCTCCAAGAGACCCAGTACTTC.